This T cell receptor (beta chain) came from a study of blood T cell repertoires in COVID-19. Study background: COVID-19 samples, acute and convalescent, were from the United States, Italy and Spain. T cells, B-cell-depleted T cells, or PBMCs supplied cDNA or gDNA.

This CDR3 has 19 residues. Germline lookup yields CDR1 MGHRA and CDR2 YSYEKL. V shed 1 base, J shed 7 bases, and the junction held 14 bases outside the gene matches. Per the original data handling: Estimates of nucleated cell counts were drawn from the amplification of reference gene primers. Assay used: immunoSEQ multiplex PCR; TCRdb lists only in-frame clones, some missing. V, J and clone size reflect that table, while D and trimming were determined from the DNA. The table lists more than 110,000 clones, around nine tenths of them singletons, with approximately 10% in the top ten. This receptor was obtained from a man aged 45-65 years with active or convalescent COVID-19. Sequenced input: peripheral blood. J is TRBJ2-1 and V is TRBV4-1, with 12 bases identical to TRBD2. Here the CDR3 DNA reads TGCGCCAGCAGCCAAGCCCGGACTAGGACTAGCGGGAAGCGGAATGAGCAGTTCTTC. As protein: CASSQARTRTSGKRNEQFF.